The entry below describes one T cell receptor (beta chain). The source of the sample is a study of blood T cell repertoires in COVID-19. Generated by immunoSEQ multiplex PCR, the TCRdb table keeps only in-frame clones and is missing some. The sample holds about 48,000 clones, about nine tenths seen once. V shed 3 bases and J 1 base; nucleotides not matched to a gene: 6. From germline, CDR1 is SNHLY and CDR2 FYNNEI. The CDR3 sequence is 16 residues long. The source material was peripheral blood. The J gene is TRBJ2-4, the V gene TRBV2; 7 bases are a match to TRBD2. This TCR derives from a woman aged 80 or over with COVID-19, enrolled during active disease. The CDR3 loop is CASSEGGSRAKNIQYF. In DNA, the CDR3 is TGTGCCAGCAGTGAGGGGGGGTCTAGGGCCAAAAACATTCAGTACTTC. The whole variable domain, filled in from reference TRBV2 and TRBJ2-4, reads EPEVTQTPSHQVTQMGQEVILRCVPISNHLYFYWYRQILGQKVEFLVSFYNNEISEKSEIFDDQFSVERPDGSNFTLKIRSTKLEDSAMYFCASSEGGSRAKNIQYFGAGTRLSVL.